The TCR beta chain described here comes from a study of T cells in Graves' hyperthyroidism and ophthalmopathy. V shed 8 bases and J shed 6 bases, with 14 bases lying between them. This CDR3 has 12 residues. There were TCR beta CDR3 regions amplified from RNA transcripts. A first-round RT-PCR of the TCR CDR3 used the HTBI primer set. Each CDR3 protein gets one entry after TCRdb re-called the multiplex PCR reads with MiXCR. The sample includes more than 300,000 distinct CDR3 sequences, about 15% of them seen just once. V gene TRBV12-3 or TRBV12-4 combines with J gene TRBJ2-7, with D tentatively TRBD1 (6 bases). Material: blood. This TCR came from a woman in her 30s with Graves' hyperthyroidism. CDR3 region: CASGQTGREQYF. The CDR3 nucleotides read TGTGCCAGCGGCCAGACAGGTCGCGAGCAGTACTTC.